Below, one TCR beta chain is given with its context. What it recognizes is unknown. TCRdb independently ran MiXCR on the reads; one entry per CDR3 protein. Here the sample spans roughly 54,000 distinct CDR3 sequences, approximately 36% being singletons. This sample stems from a study of T cell repertoires in cytomegalovirus infection. Study context: Public TCR beta signature analysis indicated the presence of both CMV infection and matching HLA type.

Points from the study as a whole: It was HLA-C-restricted CMV-specific TCR beta clonotypes that dominated the response ex vivo. Summed frequency of shared TCR beta families picked out CMV carriers who also had the relevant HLA.

Germline CDR1 reads DFQATT; CDR2 reads SNEGSKA (reference sequence). With 8 bases removed from V and 1 base from J, the gap between germline ends came to 14 bases. CDR3 length equals 13 residues. The clonotype originates from a human donor in good health (CMV status not recorded). Some clones in this sample may be carry-over from other donors' samples. The chain joins TRBV20-1 to TRBJ2-5, with D unresolved. The sample taken for sequencing was PBMCs, sequenced either directly or after in vitro stimulation (not recorded which). The CDR3 protein is CSSRTDLQETQYF. The CDR3 coding sequence is TGCAGTTCCCGGACGGACCTCCAAGAGACCCAGTACTTC.